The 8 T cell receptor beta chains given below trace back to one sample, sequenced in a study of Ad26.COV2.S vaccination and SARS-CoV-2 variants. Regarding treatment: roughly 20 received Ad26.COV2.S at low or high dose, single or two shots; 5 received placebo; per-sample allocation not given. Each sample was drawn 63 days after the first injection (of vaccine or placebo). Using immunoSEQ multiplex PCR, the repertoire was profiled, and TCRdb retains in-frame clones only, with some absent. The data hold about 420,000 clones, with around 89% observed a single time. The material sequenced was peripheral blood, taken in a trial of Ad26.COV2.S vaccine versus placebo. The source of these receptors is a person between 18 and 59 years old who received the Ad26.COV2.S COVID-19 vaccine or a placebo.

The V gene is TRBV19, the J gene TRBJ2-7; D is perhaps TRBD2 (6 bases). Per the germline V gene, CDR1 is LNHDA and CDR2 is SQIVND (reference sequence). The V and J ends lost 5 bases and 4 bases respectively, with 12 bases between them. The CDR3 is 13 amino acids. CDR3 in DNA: TGTGCCAGTAGTGGGAGGACACTGTACGAGCAGTACTTC. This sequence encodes CASSGRTLYEQYF.

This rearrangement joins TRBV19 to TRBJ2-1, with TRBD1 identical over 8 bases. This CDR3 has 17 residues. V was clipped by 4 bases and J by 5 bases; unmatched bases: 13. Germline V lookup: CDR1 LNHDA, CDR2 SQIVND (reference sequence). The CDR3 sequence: CASSTRTGPPLDNEQFF. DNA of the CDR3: TGTGCCAGTAGTACGCGGACAGGGCCCCCCTTGGACAATGAGCAGTTCTTC. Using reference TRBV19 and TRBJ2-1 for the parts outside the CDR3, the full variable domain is DGGITQSPKYLFRKEGQNVTLSCEQNLNHDAMYWYRQDPGQGLRLIYYSQIVNDFQKGDIAEGYSVSREKKESFPLTVTSAQKNPTAFYLCASSTRTGPPLDNEQFFGPGTRLTVL.

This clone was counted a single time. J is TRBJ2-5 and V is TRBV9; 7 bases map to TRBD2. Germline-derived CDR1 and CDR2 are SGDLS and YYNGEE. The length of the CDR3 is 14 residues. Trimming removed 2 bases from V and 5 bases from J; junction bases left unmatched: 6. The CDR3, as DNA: TGTGCCAGCAGCGTCGGACTAGGGGCGGAGACCCAGTACTTC. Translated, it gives CASSVGLGAETQYF. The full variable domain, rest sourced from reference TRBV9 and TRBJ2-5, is DSGVTQTPKHLITATGQRVTLRCSPRSGDLSVYWYQQSLDQGLQFLIQYYNGEERAKGNILERFSAQQFPDLHSELNLSSLELGDSALYFCASSVGLGAETQYFGPGTRLLVL.

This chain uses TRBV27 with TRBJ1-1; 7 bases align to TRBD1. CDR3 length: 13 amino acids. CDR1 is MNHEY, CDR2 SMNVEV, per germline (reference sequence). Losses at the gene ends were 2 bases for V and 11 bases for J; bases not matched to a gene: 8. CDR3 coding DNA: TGTGCCAGCAGTTTAATGACAGGGACTGGGGCTTTCTTT. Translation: CASSLMTGTGAFF.

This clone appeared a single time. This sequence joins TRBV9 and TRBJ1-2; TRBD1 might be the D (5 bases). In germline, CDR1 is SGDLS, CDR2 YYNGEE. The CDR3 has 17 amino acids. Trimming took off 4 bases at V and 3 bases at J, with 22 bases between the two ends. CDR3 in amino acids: CASSPLGEGRPDYGYTF. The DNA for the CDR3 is TGTGCCAGCAGCCCCCTAGGAGAGGGGCGCCCAGACTATGGCTACACCTTC.

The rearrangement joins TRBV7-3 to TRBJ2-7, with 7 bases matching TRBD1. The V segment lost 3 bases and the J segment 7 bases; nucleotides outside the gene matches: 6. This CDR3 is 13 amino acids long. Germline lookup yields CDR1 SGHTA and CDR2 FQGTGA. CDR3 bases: TGTGCCAGCAGCTTCCGGGACAGTCTGGAGCAGTACTTC. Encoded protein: CASSFRDSLEQYF. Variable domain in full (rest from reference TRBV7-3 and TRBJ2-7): GAGVSQTPSNKVTEKGKYVELRCDPISGHTALYWYRQSLGQGPEFLIYFQGTGAADDSGLPNDRFFAVRPEGSVSTLKIQRTERGDSAVYLCASSFRDSLEQYFGPGTRLTVT.

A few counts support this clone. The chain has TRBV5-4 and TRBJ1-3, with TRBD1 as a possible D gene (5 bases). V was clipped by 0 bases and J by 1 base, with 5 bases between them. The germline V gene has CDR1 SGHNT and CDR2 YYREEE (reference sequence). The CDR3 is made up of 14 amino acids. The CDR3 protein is CASSLAGSGNTIYF. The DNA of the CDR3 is TGTGCCAGCAGCTTGGCAGGGTCTGGAAACACCATATATTTT. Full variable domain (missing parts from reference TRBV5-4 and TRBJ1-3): ETGVTQSPTHLIKTRGQQVTLRCSSQSGHNTVSWYQQALGQGPQFIFQYYREEENGRGNFPPRFSGLQFPNYSSELNVNALELDDSALYLCASSLAGSGNTIYFGEGSWLTVV.

The CDR3: CASSPGTVEPQHF. CDR3 nucleotides: TGTGCCAGTAGCCCCGGCACGGTAGAGCCCCAGCATTTT. The rearrangement joins TRBV19 to TRBJ1-5; D gene uncertain. V dropped 6 bases and J dropped 8 bases, with 14 bases sitting between them. This CDR3 is 13 amino acids long. CDR1 is LNHDA and CDR2 is SQIVND in the germline V gene (reference sequence).